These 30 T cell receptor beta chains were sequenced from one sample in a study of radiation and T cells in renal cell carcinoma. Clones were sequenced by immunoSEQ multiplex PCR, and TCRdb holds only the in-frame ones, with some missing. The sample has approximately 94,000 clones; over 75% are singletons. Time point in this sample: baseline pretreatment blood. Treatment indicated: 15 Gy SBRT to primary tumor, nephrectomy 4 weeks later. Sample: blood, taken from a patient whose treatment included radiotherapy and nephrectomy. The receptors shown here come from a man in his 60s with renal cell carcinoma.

The CDR3 loop is CASSLYGPYEQYF. The CDR3, as DNA: TGTGCCAGCAGCTTGTACGGACCCTACGAGCAGTACTTC. The genes are TRBV5-6 and TRBJ2-7; no definite D call. The CDR3 is 13 residues long. Germline V gene lookup returns CDR1 SGHDT and CDR2 YYEEEE. V was cut by 1 base and J by 2 bases, with 7 bases left in between. Full variable domain (rest looked up from reference TRBV5-6 and TRBJ2-7): DAGVTQSPTHLIKTRGQQVTLRCSPKSGHDTVSWYQQALGQGPQFIFQYYEEEERQRGNFPDRFSGHQFPNYSSELNVNALLLGDSALYLCASSLYGPYEQYFGPGTRLTVT.

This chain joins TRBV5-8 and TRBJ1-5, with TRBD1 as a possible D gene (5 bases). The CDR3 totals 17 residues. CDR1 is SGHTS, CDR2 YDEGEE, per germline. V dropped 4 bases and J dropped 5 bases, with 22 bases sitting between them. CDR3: CASSPTWGRDADQPQHF. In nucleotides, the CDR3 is TGTGCCAGCAGCCCGACTTGGGGAAGGGACGCGGATCAGCCCCAGCATTTT. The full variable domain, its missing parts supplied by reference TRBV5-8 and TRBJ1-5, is EAGVTQSPTHLIKTRGQQATLRCSPISGHTSVYWYQQALGLGLQFLLWYDEGEERNRGNFPPRFSGRQFPNYSSELNVNALELEDSALYLCASSPTWGRDADQPQHFGDGTRLSIL.

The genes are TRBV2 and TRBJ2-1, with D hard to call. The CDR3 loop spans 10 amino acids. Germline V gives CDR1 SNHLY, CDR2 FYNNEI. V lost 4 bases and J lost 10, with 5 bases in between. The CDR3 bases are TGTGCCAGCAGTGTTTGGGAGCAGTTCTTC. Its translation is CASSVWEQFF.

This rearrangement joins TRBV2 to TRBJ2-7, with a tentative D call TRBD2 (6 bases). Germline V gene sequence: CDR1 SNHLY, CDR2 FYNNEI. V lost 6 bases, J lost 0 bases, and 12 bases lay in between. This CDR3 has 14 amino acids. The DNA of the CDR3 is TGTGCCAGCAGCGGAGGGACTGCCTCCTACGAGCAGTACTTC. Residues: CASSGGTASYEQYF.

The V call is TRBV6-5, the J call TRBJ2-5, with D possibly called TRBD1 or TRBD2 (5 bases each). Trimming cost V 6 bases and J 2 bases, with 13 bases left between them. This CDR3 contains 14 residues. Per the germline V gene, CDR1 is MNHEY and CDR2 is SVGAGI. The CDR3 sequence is CASRAGARQETQYF. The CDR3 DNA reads TGTGCCAGCAGAGCCGGGGCGCGTCAAGAGACCCAGTACTTC.

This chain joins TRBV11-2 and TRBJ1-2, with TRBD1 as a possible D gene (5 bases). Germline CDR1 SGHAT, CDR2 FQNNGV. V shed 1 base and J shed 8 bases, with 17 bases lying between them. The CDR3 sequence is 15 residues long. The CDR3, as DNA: TGTGCCAGCAGCTTAGTCGTAGGTTCTCCAGGGGGCTACACCTTC. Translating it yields CASSLVVGSPGGYTF.

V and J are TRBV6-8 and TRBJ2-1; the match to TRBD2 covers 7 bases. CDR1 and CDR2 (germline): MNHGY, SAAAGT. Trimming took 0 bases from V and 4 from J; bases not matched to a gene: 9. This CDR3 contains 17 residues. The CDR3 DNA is TGTGCCAGCAGTTACTCGGACCTAGCGGAGATATACAATGAGCAGTTCTTC. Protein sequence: CASSYSDLAEIYNEQFF.

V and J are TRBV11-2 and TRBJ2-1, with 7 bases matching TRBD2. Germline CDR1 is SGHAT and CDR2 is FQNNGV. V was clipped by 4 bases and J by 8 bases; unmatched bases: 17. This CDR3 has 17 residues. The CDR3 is CASSYNLGAGEGDEQFF. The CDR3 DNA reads TGTGCCAGCAGCTATAACCTCGGTGCGGGAGAGGGCGATGAGCAGTTCTTC.

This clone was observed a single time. This CDR3 reads CASSRKPNYGYTF. CDR3 coding DNA: TGTGCCAGCAGTAGAAAACCTAACTATGGCTACACCTTC. The genes are TRBV6-5 and TRBJ1-2, with D hard to call. Trimming removed 5 bases at V and 0 bases at J, with 7 bases between. Looked up from germline, CDR1 is MNHEY and CDR2 is SVGAGI. The CDR3 spans 13 residues.

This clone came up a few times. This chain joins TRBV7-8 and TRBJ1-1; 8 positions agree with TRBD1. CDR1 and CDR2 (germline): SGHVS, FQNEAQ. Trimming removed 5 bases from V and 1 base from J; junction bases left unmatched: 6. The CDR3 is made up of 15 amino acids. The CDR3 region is CASSRPGTGNTEAFF. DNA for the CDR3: TGTGCCAGCAGCCGGCCCGGGACAGGGAACACTGAAGCTTTCTTT.

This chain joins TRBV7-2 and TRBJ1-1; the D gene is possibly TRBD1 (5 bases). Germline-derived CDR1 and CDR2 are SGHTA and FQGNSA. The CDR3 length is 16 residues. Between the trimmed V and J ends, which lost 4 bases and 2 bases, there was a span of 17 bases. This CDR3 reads CASSSGRLPANTEAFF. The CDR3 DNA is TGTGCCAGCAGCTCGGGACGATTACCGGCTAACACTGAAGCTTTCTTT.

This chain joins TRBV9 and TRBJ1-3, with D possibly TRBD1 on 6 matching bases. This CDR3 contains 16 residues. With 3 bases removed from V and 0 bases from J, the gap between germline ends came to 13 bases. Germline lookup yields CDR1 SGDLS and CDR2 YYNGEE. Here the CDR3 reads CASSAKQGSSGNTIYF. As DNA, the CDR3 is TGTGCCAGCAGCGCAAAACAGGGTAGCTCTGGAAACACCATATATTTT.

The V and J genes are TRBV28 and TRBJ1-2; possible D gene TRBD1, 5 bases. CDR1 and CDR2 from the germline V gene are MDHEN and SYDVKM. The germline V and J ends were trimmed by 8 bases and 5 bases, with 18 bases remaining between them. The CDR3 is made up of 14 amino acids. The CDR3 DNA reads TGTGCCAGCTTTGGACTTTCCGGGGGGTATGGCTACACCTTC. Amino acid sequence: CASFGLSGGYGYTF.

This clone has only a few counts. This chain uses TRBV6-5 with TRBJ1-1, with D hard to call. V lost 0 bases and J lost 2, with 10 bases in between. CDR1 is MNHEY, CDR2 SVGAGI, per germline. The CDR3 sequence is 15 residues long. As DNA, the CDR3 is TGTGCCAGCAGTTACTCTCGACGGGGAAACACTGAAGCTTTCTTT. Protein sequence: CASSYSRRGNTEAFF.

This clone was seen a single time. The CDR3, as DNA: TGCAGCGCGGATCGTGGGACAGTCCCTAGCACAGATACGCAGTATTTT. Amino acid sequence: CSADRGTVPSTDTQYF. The J gene is TRBJ2-3, the V gene TRBV29-1, with 7 bases aligning to TRBD1. The CDR3 runs 16 residues. V lost 7 bases to trimming and J lost 0 bases; unmatched junction nucleotides: 13. Germline V gene lookup returns CDR1 SQVTM and CDR2 ANQGSEA.

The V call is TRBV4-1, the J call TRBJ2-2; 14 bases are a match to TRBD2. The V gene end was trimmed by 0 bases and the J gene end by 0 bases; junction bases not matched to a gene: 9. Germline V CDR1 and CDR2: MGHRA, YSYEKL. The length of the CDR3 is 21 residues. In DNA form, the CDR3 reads TGCGCCAGCAGCCAAGAGGGACTAGCGGGAGCTTGGGGGCCGAACACCGGGGAGCTGTTTTTT. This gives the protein CASSQEGLAGAWGPNTGELFF.

DNA for the CDR3: TGTGCCAGCAGTTACTCGAGTAAGCCTCGGGATACGCAGTATTTT. It encodes CASSYSSKPRDTQYF. This chain joins TRBV6-8 and TRBJ2-3; D call uncertain. Germline lookup yields CDR1 MNHGY and CDR2 SAAAGT. Trimming shortened V by 0 bases and J by 6 bases, and 13 bases separated the two germline ends. The CDR3 runs 15 residues.

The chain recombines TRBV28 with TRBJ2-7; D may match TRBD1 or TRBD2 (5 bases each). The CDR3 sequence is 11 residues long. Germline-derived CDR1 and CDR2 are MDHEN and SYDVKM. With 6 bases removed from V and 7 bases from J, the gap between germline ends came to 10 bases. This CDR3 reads CASRGEGEQYF. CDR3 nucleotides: TGTGCCAGCAGGGGGGAAGGGGAGCAGTACTTC. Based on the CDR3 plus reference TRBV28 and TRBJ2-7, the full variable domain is DVKVTQSSRYLVKRTGEKVFLECVQDMDHENMFWYRQDPGLGLRLIYFSYDVKMKEKGDIPEGYSVSREKKERFSLILESASTNQTSMYLCASRGEGEQYFGPGTRLTVT.

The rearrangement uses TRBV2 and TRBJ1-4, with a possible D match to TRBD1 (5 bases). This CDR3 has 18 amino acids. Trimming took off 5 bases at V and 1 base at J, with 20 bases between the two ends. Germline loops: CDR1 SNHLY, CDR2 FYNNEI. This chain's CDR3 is CASSLRVSATVTNEKLFF. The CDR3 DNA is TGTGCCAGCAGTCTCAGGGTTTCTGCGACGGTAACTAATGAAAAACTGTTTTTT.

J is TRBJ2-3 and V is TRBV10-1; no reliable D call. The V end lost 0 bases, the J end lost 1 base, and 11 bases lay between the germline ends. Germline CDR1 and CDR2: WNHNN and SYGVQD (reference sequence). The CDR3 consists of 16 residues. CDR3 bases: TGCGCCAGCAGTGAGTCCCTTTGGTTAGGCACAGATACGCAGTATTTT. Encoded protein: CASSESLWLGTDTQYF.

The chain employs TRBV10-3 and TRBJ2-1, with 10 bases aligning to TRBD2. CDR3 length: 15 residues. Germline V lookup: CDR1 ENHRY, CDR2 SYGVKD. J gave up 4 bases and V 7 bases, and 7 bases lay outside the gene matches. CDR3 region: CAITGVSGGYNEQFF. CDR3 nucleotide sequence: TGTGCCATCACTGGGGTTAGCGGGGGGTACAATGAGCAGTTCTTC.

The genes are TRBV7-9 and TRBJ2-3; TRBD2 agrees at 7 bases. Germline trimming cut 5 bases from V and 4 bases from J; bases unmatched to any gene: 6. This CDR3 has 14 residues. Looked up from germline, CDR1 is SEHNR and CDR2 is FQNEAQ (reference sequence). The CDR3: CASSPRDYSDTQYF. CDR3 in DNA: TGTGCCAGCAGCCCACGGGACTATTCAGATACGCAGTATTTT.

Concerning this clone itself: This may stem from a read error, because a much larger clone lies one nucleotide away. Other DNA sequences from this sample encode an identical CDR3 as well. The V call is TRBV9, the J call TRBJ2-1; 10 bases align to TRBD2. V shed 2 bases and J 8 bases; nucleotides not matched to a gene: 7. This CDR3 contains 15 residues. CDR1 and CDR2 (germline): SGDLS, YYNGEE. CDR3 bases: TGTGCCAGCAGCGTCCGGACTAGCGGAAGCGATGAGCAGTTCTTC. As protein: CASSVRTSGSDEQFF. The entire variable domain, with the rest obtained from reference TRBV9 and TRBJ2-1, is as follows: DSGVTQTPKHLITATGQRVTLRCSPRSGDLSVYWYQQSLDQGLQFLIQYYNGEERAKGNILERFSAQQFPDLHSELNLSSLELGDSALYFCASSVRTSGSDEQFFGPGTRLTVL.

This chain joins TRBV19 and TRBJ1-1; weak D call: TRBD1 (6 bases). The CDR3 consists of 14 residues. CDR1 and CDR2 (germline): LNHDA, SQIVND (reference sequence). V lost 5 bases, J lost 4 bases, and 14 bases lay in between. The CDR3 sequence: CASSFQGSGTEAFF. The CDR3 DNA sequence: TGTGCCAGTAGTTTCCAGGGGAGTGGCACTGAAGCTTTCTTT. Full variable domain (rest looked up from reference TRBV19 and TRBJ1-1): DGGITQSPKYLFRKEGQNVTLSCEQNLNHDAMYWYRQDPGQGLRLIYYSQIVNDFQKGDIAEGYSVSREKKESFPLTVTSAQKNPTAFYLCASSFQGSGTEAFFGQGTRLTVV.

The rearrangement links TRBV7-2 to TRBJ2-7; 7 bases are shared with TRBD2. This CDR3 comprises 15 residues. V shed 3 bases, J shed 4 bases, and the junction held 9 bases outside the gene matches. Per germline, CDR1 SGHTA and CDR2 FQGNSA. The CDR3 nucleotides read TGTGCCAGCAGCTTGGGCGGGAGTCGGGGTTACGAGCAGTACTTC. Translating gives CASSLGGSRGYEQYF.

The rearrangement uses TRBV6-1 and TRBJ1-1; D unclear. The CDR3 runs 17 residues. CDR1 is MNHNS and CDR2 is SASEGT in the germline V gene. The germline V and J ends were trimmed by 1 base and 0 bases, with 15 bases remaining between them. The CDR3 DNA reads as TGTGCCAGCAGTGAAGTAATTAAAGTAAGGATGAACACTGAAGCTTTCTTT. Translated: CASSEVIKVRMNTEAFF.

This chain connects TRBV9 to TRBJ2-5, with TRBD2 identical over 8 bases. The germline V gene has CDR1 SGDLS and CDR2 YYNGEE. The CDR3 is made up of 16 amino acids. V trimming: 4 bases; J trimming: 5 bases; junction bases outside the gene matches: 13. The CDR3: CASSPQLAGGGETQYF. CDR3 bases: TGTGCCAGCAGCCCCCAGCTAGCGGGCGGCGGGGAGACCCAGTACTTC. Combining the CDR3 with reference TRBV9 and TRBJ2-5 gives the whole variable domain DSGVTQTPKHLITATGQRVTLRCSPRSGDLSVYWYQQSLDQGLQFLIQYYNGEERAKGNILERFSAQQFPDLHSELNLSSLELGDSALYFCASSPQLAGGGETQYFGPGTRLLVL.

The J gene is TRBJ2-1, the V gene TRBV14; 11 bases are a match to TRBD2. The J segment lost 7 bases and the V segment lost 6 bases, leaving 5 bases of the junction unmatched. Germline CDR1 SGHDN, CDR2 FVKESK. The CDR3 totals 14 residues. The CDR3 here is CASSTSGSRNEQFF. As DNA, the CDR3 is TGTGCCAGCAGTACTAGCGGGAGTAGGAATGAGCAGTTCTTC.

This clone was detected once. CDR3 nucleotide sequence: TGTGCCTCCGGGACTAGCGGTTCCTACGAGCAGTACTTC. The encoded protein is CASGTSGSYEQYF. J is TRBJ2-7 and V is TRBV30, with 11 bases that match TRBD2. Germline trimming cut 7 bases from V and 1 base from J; bases unmatched to any gene: 3. The germline gives CDR1 GTSNPN, CDR2 SVGIG (reference sequence). The CDR3 is made up of 13 amino acids.

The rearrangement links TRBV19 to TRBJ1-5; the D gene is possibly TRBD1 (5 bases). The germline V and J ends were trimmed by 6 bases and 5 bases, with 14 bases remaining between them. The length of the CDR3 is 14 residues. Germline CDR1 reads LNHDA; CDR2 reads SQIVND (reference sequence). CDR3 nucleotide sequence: TGTGCCAGTAGCAAGATGGCGGGGGATCAGCCCCAGCATTTT. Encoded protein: CASSKMAGDQPQHF.